This TCR beta chain was sequenced in a study of T cell responses to AZD1222 COVID-19 vaccine. Study-wide background: Second-dose recipients at about 4 or about 12 weeks were treated as one pooled group. Study-wide results and caveats: CD4 TCRs linked to vaccination spanned spike, dominating at 160-218 and 743-854. Per reports, nearly half of all spike-specific TCRs target regions that are unmutated in variants. Repertoire sampling occurred only after the peak T cell response.

Assay: immunoSEQ multiplex PCR; the TCRdb copy retains only in-frame clones and omits some. The sample contains some 200,000 clones, around 92% of which appear only once. Worth noting for this clone: As yet, its antigen is unknown.

CDR3 size: 13 residues. CDR1 is KGHSH, CDR2 LQKENI, per germline. V lost 4 bases, J lost 5 bases, and 11 bases lay in between. The source is an adult in good health. The J gene is TRBJ1-1, the V gene TRBV18, with a weak D call TRBD1 (5 bases). Sequencing was performed on peripheral blood, taken on day 0 of AZD1222 vaccination. The CDR3 loop is CASSRARETEAFF. Written as DNA, the CDR3 is TGTGCCAGCTCACGGGCCAGGGAAACTGAAGCTTTCTTT.